The present entry profiles one T cell receptor (beta chain) with its context. The trim removed 3 bases at V and 4 bases at J, leaving 10 bases unmatched. From germline, CDR1 is MGHDK and CDR2 SYGVNS. The CDR3 has 16 amino acids. The sample belongs to a study of cytomegalovirus exposure and HLA in healthy donors. Vbeta (60) and Jbeta (13) primers were used in the PCR. Using immunoSEQ multiplex PCR, the repertoire was profiled, and TCRdb retains in-frame clones only, with some absent. Altogether fewer than 250,000 clones are present, under 85% being singletons, with the ten largest covering 10%. The rearrangement links TRBV25-1 to TRBJ1-1, with 8 bases fitting TRBD1. Sequenced material: PBMCs. This sequence was found in a woman aged 50 to 60 in good health and CMV-seropositive. The CDR3 DNA reads as TGTGCCAGCAGTGACCCCGGGACAGGCGGAGTCACTGAAGCTTTCTTT. Translation gives CASSDPGTGGVTEAFF.